Listed below are T cell receptor beta chains from one sample, sequenced in a study of vaccination and CD4 T cells after COVID-19. From the PCR reads, TCRdb called clonotypes with MiXCR, one entry per CDR3 protein. The sample includes approximately 30,000 distinct CDR3 sequences, under 65% of them seen just once. The input for sequencing was CD4+ T cells from blood, taken about 7 months after SARS-CoV-2 vaccination. These receptors all come from a human donor who had recovered from COVID-19. Each CDR3 is given with its conserved first and last residue. The order of the fields is D gene, clone size, CDR3 length, V gene, J gene, CDR3 protein, CDR3 DNA. The D gene is left open where the match is weak. Clone size is given for some rows only: seen once, a few or many times, or a class if the clone is expanded.

-,few,15,TRBV6-2/TRBV6-3,TRBJ1-1,CASSYSKGGGTEAFF,TGTGCCAGCAGTTACTCGAAGGGGGGGGGCACTGAAGCTTTCTTT
TRBD1,-,15,TRBV7-2,TRBJ1-2,CASSIRQGSLDGYTF,TGTGCCAGCAGCATTCGACAGGGAAGTCTTGATGGCTACACCTTC
-,-,13,TRBV7-6,TRBJ1-1,CASSFPTPGGAFF,TGTGCCAGCAGCTTCCCGACCCCAGGAGGAGCTTTCTTT
TRBD1,-,14,TRBV7-9,TRBJ1-1,CASSLQGAMGEAFF,TGTGCCAGCAGCTTACAGGGGGCAATGGGTGAAGCTTTCTTT
-,few,11,TRBV6-1,TRBJ1-2,CASRATGGYTF,TGTGCCAGCAGGGCCACAGGGGGCTACACCTTC
-,-,14,TRBV11-2,TRBJ1-2,CASSLAFRRGGYTF,TGTGCCAGCAGCTTAGCTTTCAGGAGAGGGGGCTACACCTTC
TRBD2,few,14,TRBV20-1,TRBJ2-7,CSARKREGYYEQYF,TGCAGTGCTAGAAAGCGGGAGGGTTACTACGAGCAGTACTTC
TRBD1,once,14,TRBV27,TRBJ2-5,CASSPQGAQETQYF,TGTGCCAGCAGTCCACAGGGGGCCCAAGAGACCCAGTACTTC
-,-,13,TRBV7-9,TRBJ2-3,CASSSLSTDTQYF,TGTGCCAGCAGTTCCCTAAGCACAGATACGCAGTATTTT
-,-,15,TRBV5-1,TRBJ1-6,CASKGKGAYNSPLHF,TGCGCCAGCAAGGGAAAAGGGGCGTATAATTCACCCCTCCACTTT
-,-,14,TRBV7-9,TRBJ2-5,CASSFTYREETQYF,TGTGCCAGCAGTTTTACATACAGGGAAGAGACCCAGTACTTC
TRBD1,-,16,TRBV10-3,TRBJ2-6,CAISASDRAGANVLTF,TGTGCCATCAGTGCGTCCGACAGGGCTGGGGCCAACGTCCTGACTTTC
-,few,11,TRBV6-5,TRBJ1-2,CASSSGRGYTF,TGTGCCAGCAGTTCAGGGCGGGGCTACACCTTC
TRBD2,-,14,TRBV20-1,TRBJ2-1,CSASSSGIYNEQFF,TGCAGTGCTAGCTCTAGCGGGATCTACAATGAGCAGTTCTTC
TRBD2,-,15,TRBV6-2/TRBV6-3,TRBJ2-2,CASSKEGLASGELFF,TGTGCCAGCAGTAAAGAGGGACTAGCTAGCGGGGAGCTGTTTTTT
-,-,15,TRBV6-2/TRBV6-3,TRBJ2-7,CASSVAVDGSYEQYF,TGTGCCAGCAGTGTAGCCGTAGACGGCTCCTACGAGCAGTACTTC
TRBD1,-,15,TRBV19,TRBJ2-7,CASSPRDSVSYEQYF,TGTGCCAGTAGTCCCCGGGACAGCGTTTCCTACGAGCAGTACTTC
-,-,15,TRBV28,TRBJ1-6,CASTTIPSSYSPLHF,TGTGCCAGCACAACGATCCCGAGCTCCTATTCACCCCTCCACTTT
TRBD2,-,16,TRBV6-1,TRBJ2-7,CASSESGLAGFYEQYF,TGTGCCAGCAGTGAAAGCGGGCTAGCGGGATTCTACGAGCAGTACTTC
-,-,14,TRBV28,TRBJ2-4,CASSLELAKNIQYF,TGTGCCAGCAGTTTGGAACTAGCCAAAAACATTCAGTACTTC
-,-,16,TRBV20-1,TRBJ2-7,CSARAFRGLFSYEQYF,TGCAGTGCTAGGGCTTTTCGGGGCCTCTTCTCCTACGAGCAGTACTTC
-,-,13,TRBV6-2/TRBV6-3,TRBJ1-2,CASSYDSNYGYTF,TGTGCCAGCAGTTACGACAGTAACTATGGCTACACCTTC
-,-,15,TRBV6-5,TRBJ2-5,CASSYGGGLGETQYF,TGTGCCAGCAGTTATGGGGGGGGGCTTGGGGAGACCCAGTACTTC
-,few,19,TRBV28,TRBJ1-5,CASSPEEVGVGYSNQPQHF,TGTGCCAGCAGCCCGGAGGAGGTAGGGGTGGGATATAGCAATCAGCCCCAGCATTTT
-,-,12,TRBV7-9,TRBJ2-1,CASSTQRDEQFF,TGTGCCAGCAGCACCCAGCGCGATGAGCAGTTCTTC
TRBD1,-,13,TRBV20-1,TRBJ2-5,CSAASGQAETQYF,TGCAGTGCTGCGTCGGGACAGGCGGAGACCCAGTACTTC
-,-,15,TRBV28,TRBJ2-5,CASSPRENLKETQYF,TGTGCCAGCAGTCCGAGGGAGAACCTCAAAGAGACCCAGTACTTC
-,-,14,TRBV4-3,TRBJ2-1,CASSVGGGPGEQFF,TGCGCCAGCAGCGTTGGTGGCGGCCCGGGTGAGCAGTTCTTC
TRBD1,-,18,TRBV6-5,TRBJ1-5,CASSSADRDGYSNQPQHF,TGTGCCAGCAGTTCCGCCGACAGGGATGGTTATAGCAATCAGCCCCAGCATTTT
-,once,14,TRBV19,TRBJ2-5,CASSPNVGVETQYF,TGTGCCAGTAGTCCAAACGTGGGAGTGGAGACCCAGTACTTC
-,-,14,TRBV7-2,TRBJ2-3,CASSPWAHTDTQYF,TGTGCCAGCAGCCCCTGGGCCCACACAGATACGCAGTATTTT
-,-,14,TRBV20-1,TRBJ1-1,CSARDRVGFTEAFF,TGCAGTGCTAGAGATCGTGTAGGGTTCACTGAAGCTTTCTTT
-,few,13,TRBV27,TRBJ1-6,CASSVDRNSPLHF,TGTGCCAGCAGTGTAGACAGGAATTCACCCCTCCACTTT
TRBD2,-,16,TRBV6-6,TRBJ2-7,CASSLFIAGAPYEQYF,TGTGCCAGCAGTTTATTCATAGCGGGGGCCCCCTACGAGCAGTACTTC
TRBD1,few,13,TRBV20-1,TRBJ2-7,CSASWDRGYEQYF,TGCAGTGCTAGCTGGGACAGGGGCTACGAGCAGTACTTC
TRBD1,-,16,TRBV5-1,TRBJ2-5,CASTGEGTVSEETQYF,TGCGCCAGCACCGGGGAAGGGACAGTTAGTGAAGAGACCCAGTACTTC
-,-,12,TRBV20-1,TRBJ2-1,CSARVADNEQFF,TGCAGTGCTAGAGTGGCTGACAATGAGCAGTTCTTC
-,-,11,TRBV29-1,TRBJ2-1,CSVEPYNEQFF,TGCAGCGTTGAGCCGTACAATGAGCAGTTCTTC
-,few,14,TRBV19,TRBJ2-5,CASSPRRGGETQYF,TGTGCCAGTAGTCCCCGAAGGGGTGGGGAGACCCAGTACTTC
-,-,13,TRBV28,TRBJ1-1,CASTLTGNTEAFF,TGTGCCAGCACCTTGACCGGGAACACTGAAGCTTTCTTT
TRBD2,-,12,TRBV20-1,TRBJ2-7,CSARGTAGEQYF,TGCAGTGCTAGGGGAACAGCGGGGGAGCAGTACTTC
-,-,15,TRBV24-1,TRBJ1-1,CATSDAGTPNTEAFF,TGTGCCACCAGTGATGCCGGGACACCCAACACTGAAGCTTTCTTT
-,-,15,TRBV20-1,TRBJ2-1,CSAESGAISYNEQFF,TGCAGTGCAGAGTCGGGAGCCATCTCCTACAATGAGCAGTTCTTC
TRBD1,few,12,TRBV6-1,TRBJ1-2,CASTRQGYGYTF,TGTGCCAGCACTAGACAGGGCTATGGCTACACCTTC
-,-,13,TRBV5-1,TRBJ2-7,CASRTGRTYEQYF,TGCGCCAGCAGAACGGGACGGACCTACGAGCAGTACTTC
TRBD1,-,12,TRBV6-5,TRBJ1-4,CASSWTGARLFF,TGTGCCAGCAGTTGGACAGGGGCTAGACTGTTTTTT
TRBD2,few,15,TRBV5-8,TRBJ2-1,CASSVRTSGYNEQFF,TGTGCCAGCAGCGTTAGGACTAGCGGTTACAATGAGCAGTTCTTC
-,-,17,TRBV7-9,TRBJ2-2,CASSSNTLRVYSGELFF,TGTGCCAGCAGCTCCAATACTCTCAGGGTATATTCCGGGGAGCTGTTTTTT